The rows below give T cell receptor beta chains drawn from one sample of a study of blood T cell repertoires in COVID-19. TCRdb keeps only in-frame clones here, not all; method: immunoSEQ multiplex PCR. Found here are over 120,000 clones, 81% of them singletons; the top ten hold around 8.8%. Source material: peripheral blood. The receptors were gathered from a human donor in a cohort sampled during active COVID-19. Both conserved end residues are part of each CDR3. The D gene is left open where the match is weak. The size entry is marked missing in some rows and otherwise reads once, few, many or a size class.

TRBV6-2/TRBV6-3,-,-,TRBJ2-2,CASSYQTRIGSGELFF
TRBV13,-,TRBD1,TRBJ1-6,CASRTGVVNSPLHF
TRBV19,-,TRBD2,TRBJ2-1,CASSSLLAGVGDNEQFF
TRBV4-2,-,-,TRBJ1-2,CASSRLARPPEGYTF
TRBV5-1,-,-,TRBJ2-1,CASSLPASAGEQFF
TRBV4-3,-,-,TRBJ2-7,CASSQGAGHYEQYF
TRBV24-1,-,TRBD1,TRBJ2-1,CATSDPGTGSYNEQFF
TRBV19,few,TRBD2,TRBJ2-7,CATAGTSGNHEQYF
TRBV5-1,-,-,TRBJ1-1,CASSPAGRDGTEAFF
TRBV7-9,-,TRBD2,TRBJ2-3,CASSSTSGRVHTQYF